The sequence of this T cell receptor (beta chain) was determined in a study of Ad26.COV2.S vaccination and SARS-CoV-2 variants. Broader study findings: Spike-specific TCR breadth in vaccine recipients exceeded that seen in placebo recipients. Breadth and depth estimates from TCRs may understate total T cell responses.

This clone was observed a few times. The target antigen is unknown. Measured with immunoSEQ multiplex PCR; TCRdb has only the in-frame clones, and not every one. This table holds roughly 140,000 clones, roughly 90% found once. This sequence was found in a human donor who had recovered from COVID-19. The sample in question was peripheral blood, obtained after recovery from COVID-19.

The CDR3 nucleotides read TGTGCCAGCAGCTTAGACGGGAATCAGCCCCAGCATTTT. Protein sequence: CASSLDGNQPQHF. This chain uses TRBV6-2 or TRBV6-3 with TRBJ1-5; D unresolved. The germline V gene encodes CDR1 MNHEY and CDR2 SVGEGT. The CDR3 spans 13 residues. V dropped 6 bases and J dropped 4 bases, with 10 bases sitting between them.